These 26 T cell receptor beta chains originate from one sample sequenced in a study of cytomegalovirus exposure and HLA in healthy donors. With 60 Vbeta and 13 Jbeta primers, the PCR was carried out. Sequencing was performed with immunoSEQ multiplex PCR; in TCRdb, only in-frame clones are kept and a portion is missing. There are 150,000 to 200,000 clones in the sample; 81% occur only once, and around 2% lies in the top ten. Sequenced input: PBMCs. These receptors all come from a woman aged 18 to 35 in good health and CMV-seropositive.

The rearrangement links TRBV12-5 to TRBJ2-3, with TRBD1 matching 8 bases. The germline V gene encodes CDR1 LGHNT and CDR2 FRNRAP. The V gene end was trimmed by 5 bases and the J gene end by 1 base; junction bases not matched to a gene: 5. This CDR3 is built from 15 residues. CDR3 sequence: CASGDRGVGTDTQYF. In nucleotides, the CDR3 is TGTGCTAGTGGTGACAGGGGTGTTGGCACAGATACGCAGTATTTT.

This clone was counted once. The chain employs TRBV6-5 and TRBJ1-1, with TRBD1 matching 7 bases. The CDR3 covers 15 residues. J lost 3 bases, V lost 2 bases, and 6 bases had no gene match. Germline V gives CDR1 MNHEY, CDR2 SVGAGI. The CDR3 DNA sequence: TGTGCCAGCAGTTACCCGGGACAGAGGGACACTGAAGCTTTCTTT. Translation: CASSYPGQRDTEAFF.

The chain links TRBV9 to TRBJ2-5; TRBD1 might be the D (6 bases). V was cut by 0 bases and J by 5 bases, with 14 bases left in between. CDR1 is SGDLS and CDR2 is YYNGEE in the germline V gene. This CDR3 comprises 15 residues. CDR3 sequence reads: CASSVAVRGPETQYF. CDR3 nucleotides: TGTGCCAGCAGCGTAGCGGTCAGGGGACCGGAGACCCAGTACTTC. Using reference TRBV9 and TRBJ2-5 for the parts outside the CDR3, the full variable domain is DSGVTQTPKHLITATGQRVTLRCSPRSGDLSVYWYQQSLDQGLQFLIQYYNGEERAKGNILERFSAQQFPDLHSELNLSSLELGDSALYFCASSVAVRGPETQYFGPGTRLLVL.

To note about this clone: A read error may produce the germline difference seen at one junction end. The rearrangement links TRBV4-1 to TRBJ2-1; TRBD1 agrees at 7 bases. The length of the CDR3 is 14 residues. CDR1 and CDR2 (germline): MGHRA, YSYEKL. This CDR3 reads CASRQDRVANEQFF. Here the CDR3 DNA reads TGCGCCAGCAGACAAGACAGGGTAGCTAATGAGCAGTTCTTC.

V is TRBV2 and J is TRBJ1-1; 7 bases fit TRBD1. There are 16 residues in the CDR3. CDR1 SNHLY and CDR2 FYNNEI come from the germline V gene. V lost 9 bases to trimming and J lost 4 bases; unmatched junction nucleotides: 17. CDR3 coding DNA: TGTGCCAGAGTAGTACAGGGGCCAAGGGGGAGCACTGAAGCTTTCTTT. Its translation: CARVVQGPRGSTEAFF.

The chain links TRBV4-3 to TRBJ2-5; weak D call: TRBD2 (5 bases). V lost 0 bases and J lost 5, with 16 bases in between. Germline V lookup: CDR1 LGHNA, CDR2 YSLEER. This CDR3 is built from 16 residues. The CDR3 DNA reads TGCGCCAGCAGCCAAGATCCCGGTCGGAGGATGGAGACCCAGTACTTC. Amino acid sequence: CASSQDPGRRMETQYF.

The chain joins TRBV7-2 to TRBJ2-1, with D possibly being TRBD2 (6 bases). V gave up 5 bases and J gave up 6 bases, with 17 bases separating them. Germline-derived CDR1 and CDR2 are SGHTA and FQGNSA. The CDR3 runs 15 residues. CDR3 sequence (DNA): TGTGCCAGCAGCCTAAGGAGGGAACTAAGCAATGAGCAGTTCTTC. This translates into CASSLRRELSNEQFF.

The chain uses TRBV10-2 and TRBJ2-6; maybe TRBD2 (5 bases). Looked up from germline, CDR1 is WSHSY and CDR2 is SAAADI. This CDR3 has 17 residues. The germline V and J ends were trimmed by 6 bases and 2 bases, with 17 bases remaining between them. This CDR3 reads CASRRGPSFPGANVLTF. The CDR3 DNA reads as TGCGCCAGCAGAAGAGGGCCTTCTTTTCCTGGGGCCAACGTCCTGACTTTC.

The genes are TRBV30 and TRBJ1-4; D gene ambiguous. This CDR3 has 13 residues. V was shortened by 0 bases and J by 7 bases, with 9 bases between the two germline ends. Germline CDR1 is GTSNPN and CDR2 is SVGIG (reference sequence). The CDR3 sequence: CAWSVRSGEKLFF. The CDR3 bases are TGTGCCTGGAGTGTACGGAGCGGTGAAAAACTGTTTTTT.

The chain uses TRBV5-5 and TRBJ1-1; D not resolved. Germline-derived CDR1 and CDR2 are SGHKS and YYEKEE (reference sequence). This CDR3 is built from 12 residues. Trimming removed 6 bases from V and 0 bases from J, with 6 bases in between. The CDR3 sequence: CASIAVNTEAFF. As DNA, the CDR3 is TGTGCCAGCATCGCGGTGAACACTGAAGCTTTCTTT.

The CDR3: CASSQDGRGLSADTQYF. The CDR3 DNA reads as TGTGCCAGCAGCCAAGATGGGCGGGGCCTCTCGGCAGATACGCAGTATTTT. The V and J genes are TRBV4-2 and TRBJ2-3, with D possibly being TRBD2 (6 bases). Between the trimmed V and J ends, which lost 0 bases and 4 bases, there was a span of 17 bases. Germline values: CDR1 LGHNA, CDR2 YNFKEQ. The CDR3 is 17 residues long.

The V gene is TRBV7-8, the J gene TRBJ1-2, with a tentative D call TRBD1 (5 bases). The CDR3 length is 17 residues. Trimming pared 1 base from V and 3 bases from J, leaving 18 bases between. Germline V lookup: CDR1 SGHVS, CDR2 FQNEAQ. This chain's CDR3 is CASSLVEEGLGDYGYTF. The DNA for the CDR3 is TGTGCCAGCAGCTTAGTGGAGGAGGGATTAGGGGACTATGGCTACACCTTC.

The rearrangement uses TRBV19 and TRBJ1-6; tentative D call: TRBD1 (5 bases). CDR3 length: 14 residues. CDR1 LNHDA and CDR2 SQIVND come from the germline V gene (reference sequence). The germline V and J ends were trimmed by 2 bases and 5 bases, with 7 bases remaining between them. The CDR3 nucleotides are TGTGCCAGTAGTATACGGGGGGATAATTCACCCCTCCACTTT. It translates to CASSIRGDNSPLHF.

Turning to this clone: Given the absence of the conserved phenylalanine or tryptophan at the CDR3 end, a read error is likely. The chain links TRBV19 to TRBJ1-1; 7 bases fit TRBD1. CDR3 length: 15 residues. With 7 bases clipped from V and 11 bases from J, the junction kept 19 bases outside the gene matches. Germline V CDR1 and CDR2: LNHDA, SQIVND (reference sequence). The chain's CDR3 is CASNTGTVDVYGAFS. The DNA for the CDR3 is TGTGCCAGTAATACCGGGACAGTCGACGTATATGGGGCTTTCTCT.

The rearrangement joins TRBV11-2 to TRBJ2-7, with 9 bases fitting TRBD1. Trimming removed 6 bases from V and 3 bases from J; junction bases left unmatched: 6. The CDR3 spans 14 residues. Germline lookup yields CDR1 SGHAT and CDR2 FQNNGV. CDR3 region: CASSRQGGNYEQYF. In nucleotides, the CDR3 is TGTGCCAGCAGTCGACAGGGGGGCAACTACGAGCAGTACTTC.

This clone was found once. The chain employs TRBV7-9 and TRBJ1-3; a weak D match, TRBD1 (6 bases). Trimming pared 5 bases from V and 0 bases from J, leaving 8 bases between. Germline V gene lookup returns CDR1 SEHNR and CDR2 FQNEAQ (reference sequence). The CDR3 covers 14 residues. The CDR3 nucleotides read TGTGCCAGCAGCGAGGACAGCTCTGGAAACACCATATATTTT. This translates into CASSEDSSGNTIYF.

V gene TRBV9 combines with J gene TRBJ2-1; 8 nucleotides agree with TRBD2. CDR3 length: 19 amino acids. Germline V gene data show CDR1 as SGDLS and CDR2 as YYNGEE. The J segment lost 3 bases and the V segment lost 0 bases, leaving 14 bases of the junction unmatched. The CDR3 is CASSVAPVVQRGSYNEQFF. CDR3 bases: TGTGCCAGCAGCGTAGCCCCAGTTGTCCAGCGGGGGAGCTACAATGAGCAGTTCTTC.

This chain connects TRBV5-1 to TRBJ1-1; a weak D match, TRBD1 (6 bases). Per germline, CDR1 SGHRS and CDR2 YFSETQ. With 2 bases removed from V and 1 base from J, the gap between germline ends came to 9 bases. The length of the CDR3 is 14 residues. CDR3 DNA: TGCGCCAGCAGCTTTGGGGGCCCGAACACTGAAGCTTTCTTT. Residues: CASSFGGPNTEAFF.

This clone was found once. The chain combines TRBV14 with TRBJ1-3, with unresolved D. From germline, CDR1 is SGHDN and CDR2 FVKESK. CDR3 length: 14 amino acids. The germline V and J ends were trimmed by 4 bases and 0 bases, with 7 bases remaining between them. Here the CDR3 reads CASSLYSSGNTIYF. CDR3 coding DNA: TGTGCCAGCAGCCTATACAGCTCTGGAAACACCATATATTTT.

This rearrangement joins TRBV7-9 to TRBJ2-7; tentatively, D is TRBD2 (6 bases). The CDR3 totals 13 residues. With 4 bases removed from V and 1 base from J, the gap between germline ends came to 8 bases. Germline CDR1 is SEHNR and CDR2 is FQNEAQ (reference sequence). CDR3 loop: CASSWDSSYEQYV. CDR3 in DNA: TGTGCCAGCAGCTGGGACTCGTCCTACGAGCAGTACGTC.

The CDR3 region has the DNA TGCGCCAGCAGCCAAGATGCGCTAGCGGGGGGGCAAGATACGCAGTATTTT. It translates to CASSQDALAGGQDTQYF. This chain connects TRBV4-3 to TRBJ2-3, with 12 bases identical to TRBD2. The CDR3 sequence is 17 residues long. Germline CDR1 is LGHNA and CDR2 is YSLEER. Trimming took 0 bases from V and 5 from J; bases not matched to a gene: 6.

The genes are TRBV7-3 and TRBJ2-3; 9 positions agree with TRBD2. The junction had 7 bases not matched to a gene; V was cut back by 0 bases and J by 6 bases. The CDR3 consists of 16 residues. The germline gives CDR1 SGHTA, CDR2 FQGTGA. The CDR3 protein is CASSLTRGAGGDTQYF. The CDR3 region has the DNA TGTGCCAGCAGCTTAACGAGAGGAGCGGGGGGCGATACGCAGTATTTT.

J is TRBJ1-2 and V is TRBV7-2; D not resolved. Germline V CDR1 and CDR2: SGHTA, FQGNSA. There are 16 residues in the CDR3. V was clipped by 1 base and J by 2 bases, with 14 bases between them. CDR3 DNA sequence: TGTGCCAGCAGCTTAGATTTTGTCAGGCTAAACTATGGCTACACCTTC. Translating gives CASSLDFVRLNYGYTF. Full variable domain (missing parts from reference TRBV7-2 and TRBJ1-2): GAGVSQSPSNKVTEKGKDVELRCDPISGHTALYWYRQSLGQGLEFLIYFQGNSAPDKSGLPSDRFSAERTGGSVSTLTIQRTQQEDSAVYLCASSLDFVRLNYGYTFGSGTRLTVV.

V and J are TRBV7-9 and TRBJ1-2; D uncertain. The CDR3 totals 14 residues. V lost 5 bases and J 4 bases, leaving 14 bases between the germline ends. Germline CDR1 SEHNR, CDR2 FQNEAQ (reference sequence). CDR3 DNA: TGTGCCAGCAGCACTAGCGGGGTGGGCTATGGCTACACCTTC. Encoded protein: CASSTSGVGYGYTF.

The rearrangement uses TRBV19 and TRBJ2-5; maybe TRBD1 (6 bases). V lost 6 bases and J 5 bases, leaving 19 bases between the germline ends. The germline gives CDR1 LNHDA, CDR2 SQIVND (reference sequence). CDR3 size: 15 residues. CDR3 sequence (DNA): TGTGCCAGTAGACGAACAGGGTACGCTGGGGAGACCCAGTACTTC. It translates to CASRRTGYAGETQYF.

In DNA form, the CDR3 reads TGCGCCAGCAGTGGGACTACCCCCGGGGGGACCCAGTACTTC. Translated: CASSGTTPGGTQYF. This rearrangement joins TRBV5-1 to TRBJ2-5; the match to TRBD2 covers 7 bases. With 5 bases clipped from V and 7 bases from J, the junction kept 11 bases outside the gene matches. The CDR3 totals 14 residues. Germline V gives CDR1 SGHRS, CDR2 YFSETQ. Using reference TRBV5-1 and TRBJ2-5 for the parts outside the CDR3, the full variable domain is KAGVTQTPRYLIKTRGQQVTLSCSPISGHRSVSWYQQTPGQGLQFLFEYFSETQRNKGNFPGRFSGRQFSNSRSEMNVSTLELGDSALYLCASSGTTPGGTQYFGPGTRLLVL.